The sequence of this T cell receptor beta chain was determined in a study of blood T cell repertoires in COVID-19. The table lists this clone with a count of one. The CDR3 has 16 residues. V was pared by 4 bases and J by 4 bases, with 8 bases of the junction left unmatched. Germline V gene sequence: CDR1 SGHRS, CDR2 YFSETQ. Using immunoSEQ multiplex PCR, the repertoire was profiled, and TCRdb retains in-frame clones only, with some absent. Here the sample spans over 150,000 clones, about four fifths being singletons. The chain is built from TRBV5-1 and TRBJ1-4; the match to TRBD1 covers 9 bases. Sequenced input: PBMCs or T cells enriched from blood (not recorded which). This clonotype was obtained from a woman aged 25 to 39 who had recovered from COVID-19. CDR3 nucleotides: TGCGCCAGCAGCGGACAGGGGACGGTCTATAATGAAAAACTGTTTTTT. This codes for CASSGQGTVYNEKLFF. The whole variable domain, filled in from reference TRBV5-1 and TRBJ1-4, reads KAGVTQTPRYLIKTRGQQVTLSCSPISGHRSVSWYQQTPGQGLQFLFEYFSETQRNKGNFPGRFSGRQFSNSRSEMNVSTLELGDSALYLCASSGQGTVYNEKLFFGSGTQLSVL.